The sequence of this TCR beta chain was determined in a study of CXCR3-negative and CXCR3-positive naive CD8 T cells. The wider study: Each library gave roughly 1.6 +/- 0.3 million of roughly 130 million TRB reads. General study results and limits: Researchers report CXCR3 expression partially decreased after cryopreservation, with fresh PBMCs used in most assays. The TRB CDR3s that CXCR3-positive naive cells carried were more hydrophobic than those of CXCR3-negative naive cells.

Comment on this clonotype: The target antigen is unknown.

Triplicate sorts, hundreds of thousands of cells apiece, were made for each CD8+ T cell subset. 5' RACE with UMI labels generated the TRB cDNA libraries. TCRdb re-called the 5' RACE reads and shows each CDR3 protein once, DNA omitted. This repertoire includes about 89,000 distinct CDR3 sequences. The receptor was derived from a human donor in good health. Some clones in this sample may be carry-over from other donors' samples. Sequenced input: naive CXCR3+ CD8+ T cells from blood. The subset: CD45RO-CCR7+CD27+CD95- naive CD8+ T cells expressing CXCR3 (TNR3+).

CDR3 sequence reads: CASSSSGPDEQFF. The chain has TRBV12-3 or TRBV12-4 and TRBJ2-1; TCRdb designates TRBD2, a call that cannot be tested without DNA. There are 13 residues in the CDR3.